Detailed here is one T cell receptor (beta chain). Researchers sorted participants into cohorts using their self-reported clinical history. This record belongs to a study of blood T cell repertoires in COVID-19. Study details: Collection of acute and convalescent COVID-19 samples took place in the United States, Italy and Spain.

V was clipped by 2 bases and J by 6 bases, with 7 bases between them. This CDR3 has 13 residues. Germline loops: CDR1 MNHEY, CDR2 SVGAGI. Original processing methods: Estimates of nucleated cell counts were drawn from the amplification of reference gene primers. Assay used: immunoSEQ multiplex PCR; TCRdb lists only in-frame clones, some missing. Clone size and the V and J calls come from that table; the DNA yielded D and trimming. The sample has hundreds of thousands of clones, 85% to 90% seen once. The chain combines TRBV6-5 with TRBJ2-2; D is unclear. The TCR sequence derives from a man aged 25-45 years who had recovered from COVID-19. The sequenced sample consisted of PBMCs or T cells enriched from blood (not recorded which). CDR3 loop: CASSYVRPGELFF. The CDR3 region has the DNA TGTGCCAGCAGTTACGTGAGGCCCGGGGAGCTGTTTTTT.